This TCR beta chain derives from a study of CD4 T cells in relation to SARS-CoV-2 and coronaviruses. Study-level information: The HLA restriction of the shared crossreactive spike epitopes was mapped.

This clone was recorded only once. Its cognate antigen is unknown. Naive and memory CD4+ T cell DNA was deep-sequenced without culture. The method was immunoSEQ multiplex PCR; TCRdb's version includes in-frame clones alone and lacks a portion of them. Altogether 60,000 or so clones are present, 94% being singletons, with the ten largest covering roughly 0.14%. V was trimmed by 0 bases and J by 3 bases, leaving 14 bases between them. Germline V lookup: CDR1 SGHRS, CDR2 YFSETQ. The CDR3 has 16 residues. Points from the study as a whole: Pre-pandemic and post-infection samples never came from the same donor.

CD4+ T cells from unexposed donors were obtained before the COVID-19 pandemic (2011-2018). Naive and memory CD4+ T cells came from enriched cryopreserved PBMCs. The sequencing sample was made of naive CD4+ T cells from PBMCs. The subset was: naive CD4+ T cells isolated by negative enrichment. This chain links TRBV5-1 with TRBJ2-3; the D gene is possibly TRBD2 (6 bases). The receptor comes from a human donor in good health. CDR3 nucleotide sequence: TGCGCCAGCAGCTTGGTTGCGGGGCAAGTTACAGATACGCAGTATTTT. Translated, it gives CASSLVAGQVTDTQYF.